The rows below give T cell receptor beta chains drawn from one sample of a study of cytomegalovirus exposure and HLA in healthy donors. TCRdb's copy holds only in-frame clones and misses some; the assay was immunoSEQ multiplex PCR. Altogether approximately 150,000 clones are present, around 73% being singletons, with the ten largest covering 2.5% to 3.5%. Material for sequencing was PBMCs. These receptors were obtained from a female donor in good health and CMV-seronegative. The CDR3 runs from the conserved cysteine through the conserved F or W. Fields, in order: D gene, J gene, V gene, clone size, CDR3 DNA, CDR3 protein. The D gene is left open where the match is weak. Size values are once, few and many counts, or a class for expanded clones, and some rows have none.

TRBD2	TRBJ2-2	TRBV11-3	.	TGTGCCAGCAGCTCGCCGACTAGCGGGGACACCGGGGAGCTGTTTTTT	CASSSPTSGDTGELFF
TRBD1	TRBJ1-3	TRBV30	.	TGTGCCTCTCGACAGGGGATCCGTGGAAACACCATATATTTT	CASRQGIRGNTIYF
TRBD1	TRBJ1-6	TRBV28	.	TGTGCCAGCAGTACGTTGACAGGGCGGTCTAATTCACCCCTCCACTTT	CASSTLTGRSNSPLHF
TRBD1	TRBJ1-2	TRBV2	once	TGTGCCAGCAGTCACCTCAGGGGGCGCACCTATGGCTACACCTTC	CASSHLRGRTYGYTF
TRBD2	TRBJ2-7	TRBV28	.	TGTGCCAGCAGTCCCCCCGTCGCGGGGGGCCGAATCTCCTACGAGCAGTACTTC	CASSPPVAGGRISYEQYF
.	TRBJ1-1	TRBV7-8	.	TGTGCCAGCAGCCGCGGCATAGGATACACTGAAGCTTTCTTT	CASSRGIGYTEAFF
.	TRBJ2-7	TRBV11-2	.	TGTGCCAGCAGCTCGGATAGACGGCGGAACTACGAGCAGTACTTC	CASSSDRRRNYEQYF
.	TRBJ1-3	TRBV7-9	few	TGTGCCAGCAGCTTAGGAGCAGGAGGGGGAAACACCATATATTTT	CASSLGAGGGNTIYF
.	TRBJ1-1	TRBV27	.	TGTGCCAGCAGTTTACCCGGGAAGAACACTGAAGCTTTCTTT	CASSLPGKNTEAFF
TRBD1	TRBJ2-5	TRBV7-3	.	TGTGCCAGCAGCTTAGGGGGACAGGGAACGACCCAGTACTTC	CASSLGGQGTTQYF
.	TRBJ2-6	TRBV21-1	.	TGTGCCAGCAGCACAACAGGGGGGTCTGGGGCCAACGTCCTGACTTTC	CASSTTGGSGANVLTF
TRBD2	TRBJ2-1	TRBV12-5	.	TGTGCTAGCCGAGCTAGCGGGCCGCCCAATGAGCAGTTCTTC	CASRASGPPNEQFF
.	TRBJ1-1	TRBV19	.	TGTGCCAGTAGTAGAAGACTCGGGGGGATTGGGAACACTGAAGCTTTCTTT	CASSRRLGGIGNTEAFF
TRBD1	TRBJ1-5	TRBV28	.	TGTGCCAGCAGTCCTCAACTGAGACAGGGAGGTCAGCCCCAGCATTTT	CASSPQLRQGGQPQHF
.	TRBJ2-3	TRBV27	.	TGTGCCAGCAGTCCCCTGTCAGATACGCAGTATTTT	CASSPLSDTQYF
.	TRBJ1-1	TRBV6-5	few	TGTGCCAGCAGTTACTCCGCGGGGTACACTGAAGCTTTCTTT	CASSYSAGYTEAFF
TRBD1	TRBJ1-2	TRBV2	.	TGTGCCAGCAGAGTCGACAGGGGGCGCCGTAGTGGCTACACCTTC	CASRVDRGRRSGYTF
TRBD1	TRBJ1-4	TRBV5-1	.	TGCGCCAGCAGCTTCTTGACAGGGACCAACGAAAAACTGTTTTTT	CASSFLTGTNEKLFF
TRBD1	TRBJ1-2	TRBV30	once	TGTGCCTGGAGTGGACAGGGTCAGTGGGGCTACACCTTC	CAWSGQGQWGYTF
TRBD1	TRBJ2-7	TRBV7-9	.	TGTGCCAGCAGCTTAGTCCCGGGACAGCGACCCTACGAGCAGTACTTC	CASSLVPGQRPYEQYF
.	TRBJ2-7	TRBV19	.	TGTGCCAGTAGTATCGACTACCGGCTGTCTTACGAGCAGTACTTC	CASSIDYRLSYEQYF
.	TRBJ2-3	TRBV2	.	TGTGCCGGCAAGACTACATGGGAGTCAGATACGCAGTATTTT	CAGKTTWESDTQYF
TRBD1	TRBJ2-7	TRBV19	few	TGTGCCAGTAGTTCTGACAGGGGGCACGAGCAGTACTTC	CASSSDRGHEQYF
TRBD2	TRBJ2-5	TRBV11-1	.	TGTGCCAGCAGCGTCACTAGCGCCCAAGAGACCCAGTACTTC	CASSVTSAQETQYF
.	TRBJ1-6	TRBV21-1	.	TGTGCCAGCAGCGGCCGAAAGTATGATAATTCACCCCTCCACTTT	CASSGRKYDNSPLHF
TRBD1	TRBJ2-2	TRBV5-1	few	TGCGCCAGCAGACCACAGGGGATTAACACCGGGGAGCTGTTTTTT	CASRPQGINTGELFF
TRBD2	TRBJ2-3	TRBV19	.	TGTGCCAGTAGTATAGAGGGCGGGAGGGCCGATACGCAGTATTTT	CASSIEGGRADTQYF
TRBD1	TRBJ2-2	TRBV19	.	TGTGCCAGTATCCCGACAGGGGGAACGAACACCGGGGAGCTGTTTTTT	CASIPTGGTNTGELFF
.	TRBJ2-2	TRBV6-1	.	TGTGCCAGCAGTGATGTTCTGGGGAAGGGGGCCGGGGAGCTGTTTTTT	CASSDVLGKGAGELFF
TRBD1	TRBJ2-7	TRBV6-5	.	TGTGCCAGCCGGGACAGCAGGGAGCAGTACTTC	CASRDSREQYF
.	TRBJ1-5	TRBV20-1	.	TGCAGTGCTCCCCTCCCTTCGGCCCAGCATTTT	CSAPLPSAQHF
TRBD2	TRBJ2-3	TRBV5-1	.	TGCGCCAGCAGTCCCGGGACTAGGGTCGCAGATACGCAGTATTTT	CASSPGTRVADTQYF
TRBD1	TRBJ2-7	TRBV19	.	TGTGCCAGTAGGGACACCGGGACAGGCTCCTACGAGCAGTACTTC	CASRDTGTGSYEQYF
.	TRBJ1-1	TRBV15	.	TGTGCCACCAGCAGAGACAGGGCGAGGACTGAAGCTTTCTTT	CATSRDRARTEAFF
TRBD1	TRBJ2-1	TRBV6-1	.	TGTGCCAGCAGGACGACAGGGGGCTACTACAATGAGCAGTTCTTC	CASRTTGGYYNEQFF
.	TRBJ2-3	TRBV7-9	.	TGTGCCAGCAGCTTCGGGAGTACAATCACAGATACGCAGTATTTT	CASSFGSTITDTQYF
TRBD1	TRBJ2-5	TRBV7-9	.	TGTGCCAGCAGCCCAGACAGGGGACGGCAGGTAGAGACCCAGTACTTC	CASSPDRGRQVETQYF
.	TRBJ1-5	TRBV27	.	TGTGCCAGCAGCCACTCTGCGGGGCCCCAGCATTTT	CASSHSAGPQHF
TRBD2	TRBJ2-1	TRBV19	once	TGTGCCAGTAGCGCGGGGGAGCCAAGATCGGATGAGCAGTTCTTC	CASSAGEPRSDEQFF
TRBD1	TRBJ1-2	TRBV5-1	.	TGCGCCAGCAGCTTGGATGAGGGGGCGGAGGGCTACCCCTTC	CASSLDEGAEGYPF
.	TRBJ2-1	TRBV6-1	.	TGTGCCAGCCAATTCACTAGATTGGGGTCTCAGTTCTTC	CASQFTRLGSQFF
TRBD2	TRBJ2-3	TRBV5-6	.	TGTGCCAGCACCGCGACTAGCGGGAGAAGAGATACGCAGTATTTT	CASTATSGRRDTQYF
.	TRBJ1-5	TRBV18	.	TGTGCCAGCTCACCCTTGGGGCAGGGAGGGCAGCCCCAGCATTTT	CASSPLGQGGQPQHF
.	TRBJ2-7	TRBV14	.	TGTGCCAGCAGCCAAGAAGGGGTAAAGCAGTACTTC	CASSQEGVKQYF
.	TRBJ2-1	TRBV2	.	TGTGCCGGTCAAGGCGGGCGCTACAATGAGCAGTTCTTC	CAGQGGRYNEQFF
.	TRBJ1-5	TRBV7-2	.	TGTGCCAGCAGCTTAGACTCCGTGAATCAGCCCCAGCATTTT	CASSLDSVNQPQHF
TRBD1	TRBJ2-7	TRBV5-4	.	TGTGCCAGCAGCCTCGCTCACAGGGGGCTCGACTACGAGCAGTACTTC	CASSLAHRGLDYEQYF
.	TRBJ1-1	TRBV5-1	few	TGCGCCAGCAGCTCGTTGGGGGGTACTGAAGCTTTCTTT	CASSSLGGTEAFF
.	TRBJ2-7	TRBV5-1	few	TGCGCCAGCAGCTTGGGATGGGGGGTCACCTACGAGCAGTACTTC	CASSLGWGVTYEQYF
TRBD1	TRBJ2-1	TRBV14	once	TGTGCCAGCAGCTTCCCCAGGGGGAATGAGCAGTTCTTC	CASSFPRGNEQFF
.	TRBJ2-2	TRBV5-4	.	TGTGCCAGCACCCCGGGCACCGGGGAGCTGTTTTTT	CASTPGTGELFF
TRBD1	TRBJ1-2	TRBV5-6	.	TGTGCCAGCAGCCAAGGGGGCCAAGGGGCGCGGAACTATGGCTACACCTTC	CASSQGGQGARNYGYTF
TRBD1	TRBJ2-7	TRBV29-1	.	TGCAGCGCCCGGAGGACAGGGAGATACGAGCAGTACTTC	CSARRTGRYEQYF
.	TRBJ1-4	TRBV27	.	TGTGCCAGCAGTCTAACGGGGGGTAGGGAACTGTTTTTT	CASSLTGGRELFF
.	TRBJ1-2	TRBV5-5	.	TGTGCCAGCAGCTTGGACCCCTGGGGAGATGGCTACACCTTC	CASSLDPWGDGYTF
TRBD1	TRBJ1-2	TRBV4-2	.	TGTGCCAGCAGCAAGCAGGGGGAGGACTATGGCTACACCTTC	CASSKQGEDYGYTF